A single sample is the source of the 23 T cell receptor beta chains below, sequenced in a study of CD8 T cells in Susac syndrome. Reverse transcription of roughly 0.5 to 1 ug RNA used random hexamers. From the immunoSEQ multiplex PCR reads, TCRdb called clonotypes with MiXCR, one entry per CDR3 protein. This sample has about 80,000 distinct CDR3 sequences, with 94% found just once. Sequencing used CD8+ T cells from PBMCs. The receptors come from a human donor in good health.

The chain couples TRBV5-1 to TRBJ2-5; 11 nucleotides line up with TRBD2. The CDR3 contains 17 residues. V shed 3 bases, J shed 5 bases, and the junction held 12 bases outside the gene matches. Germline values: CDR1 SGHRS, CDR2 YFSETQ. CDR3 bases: TGCGCCAGCAGCTCAGCTCAGACTAGCGGGGCTAGGGAGACCCAGTACTTC. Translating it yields CASSSAQTSGARETQYF.

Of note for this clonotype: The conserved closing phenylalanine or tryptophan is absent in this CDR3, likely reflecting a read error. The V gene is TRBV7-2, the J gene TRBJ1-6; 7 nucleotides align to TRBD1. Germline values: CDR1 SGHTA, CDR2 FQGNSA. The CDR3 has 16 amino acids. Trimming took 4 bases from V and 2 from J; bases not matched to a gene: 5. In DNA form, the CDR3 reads TGTGCCAGCAGCTACAACGACAGGGCCTATAATTCACCCCTCCACCTT. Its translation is CASSYNDRAYNSPLHL.

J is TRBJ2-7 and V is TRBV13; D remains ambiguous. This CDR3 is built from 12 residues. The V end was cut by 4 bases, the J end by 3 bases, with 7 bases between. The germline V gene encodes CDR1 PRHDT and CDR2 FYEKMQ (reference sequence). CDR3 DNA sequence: TGTGCCAGCAGCTCGGGCCACTACGAGCAGTACTTC. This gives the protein CASSSGHYEQYF.

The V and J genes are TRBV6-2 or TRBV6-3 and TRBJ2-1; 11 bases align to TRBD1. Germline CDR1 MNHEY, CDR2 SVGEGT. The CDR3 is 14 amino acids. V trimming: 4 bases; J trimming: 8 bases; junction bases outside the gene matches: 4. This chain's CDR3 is CASSLGQGVHEQFF. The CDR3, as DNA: TGTGCCAGCAGTTTGGGACAGGGGGTCCATGAGCAGTTCTTC.

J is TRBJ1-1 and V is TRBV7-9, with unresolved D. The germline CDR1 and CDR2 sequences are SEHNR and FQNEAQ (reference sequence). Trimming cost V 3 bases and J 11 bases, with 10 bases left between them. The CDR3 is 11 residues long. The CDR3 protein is CASSFGLAAFF. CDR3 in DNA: TGTGCCAGCAGCTTTGGTCTAGCTGCTTTCTTT.

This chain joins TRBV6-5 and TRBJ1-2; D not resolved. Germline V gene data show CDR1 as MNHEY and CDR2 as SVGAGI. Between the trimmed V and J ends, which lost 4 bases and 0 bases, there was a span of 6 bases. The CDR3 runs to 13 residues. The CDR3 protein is CASSSVANYGYTF. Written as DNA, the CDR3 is TGTGCCAGCAGTTCAGTAGCTAACTATGGCTACACCTTC.

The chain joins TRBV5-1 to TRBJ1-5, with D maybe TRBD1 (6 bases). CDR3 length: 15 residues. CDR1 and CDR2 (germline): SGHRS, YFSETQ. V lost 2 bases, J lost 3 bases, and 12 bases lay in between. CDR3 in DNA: TGCGCCAGCAGCTTCGAGGACAGCATCAATCAGCCCCAGCATTTT. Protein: CASSFEDSINQPQHF.

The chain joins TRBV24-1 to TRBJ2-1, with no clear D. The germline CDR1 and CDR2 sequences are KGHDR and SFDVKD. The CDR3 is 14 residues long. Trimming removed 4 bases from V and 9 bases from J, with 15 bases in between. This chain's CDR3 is CATSDPTGWAEQFF. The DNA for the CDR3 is TGTGCCACCAGTGACCCGACCGGATGGGCTGAGCAGTTCTTC.

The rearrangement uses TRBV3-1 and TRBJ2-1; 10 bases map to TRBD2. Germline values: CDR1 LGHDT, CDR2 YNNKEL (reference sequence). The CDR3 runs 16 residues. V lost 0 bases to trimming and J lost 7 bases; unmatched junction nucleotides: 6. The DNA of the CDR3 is TGTGCCAGCAGCCAAGAAGCGGGAGGGCCTTTGAATGAGCAGTTCTTC. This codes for CASSQEAGGPLNEQFF.

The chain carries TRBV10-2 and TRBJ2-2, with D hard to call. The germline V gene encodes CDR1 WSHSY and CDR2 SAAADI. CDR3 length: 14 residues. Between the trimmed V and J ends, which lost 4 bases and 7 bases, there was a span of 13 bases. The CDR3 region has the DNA TGCGCCAGCAGTGTCTCGACCGACCACGGGGAGCTGTTTTTT. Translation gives CASSVSTDHGELFF.

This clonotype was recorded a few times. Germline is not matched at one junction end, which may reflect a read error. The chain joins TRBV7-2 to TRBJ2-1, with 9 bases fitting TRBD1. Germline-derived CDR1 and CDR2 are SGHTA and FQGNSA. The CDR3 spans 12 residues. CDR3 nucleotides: TGTGCCAGCAGATCTACCGGGACAGGGAAGATCTTC. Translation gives CASRSTGTGKIF.

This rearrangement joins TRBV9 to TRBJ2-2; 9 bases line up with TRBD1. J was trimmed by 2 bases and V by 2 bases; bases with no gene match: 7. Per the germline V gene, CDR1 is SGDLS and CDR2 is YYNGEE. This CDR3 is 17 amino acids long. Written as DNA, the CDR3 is TGTGCCAGCAGCGTCGCCAGACAGGGGGGTAACACCGGGGAGCTGTTTTTT. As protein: CASSVARQGGNTGELFF.

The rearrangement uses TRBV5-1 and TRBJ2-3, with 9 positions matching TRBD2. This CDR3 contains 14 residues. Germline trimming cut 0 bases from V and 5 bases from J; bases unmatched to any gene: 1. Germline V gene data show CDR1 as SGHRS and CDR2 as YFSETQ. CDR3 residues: CASSLALAGDTQYF. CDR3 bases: TGCGCCAGCAGCTTGGCACTAGCGGGAGATACGCAGTATTTT.

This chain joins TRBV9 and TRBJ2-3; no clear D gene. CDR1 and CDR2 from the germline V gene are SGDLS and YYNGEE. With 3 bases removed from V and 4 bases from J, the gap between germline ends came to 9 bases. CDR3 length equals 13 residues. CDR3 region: CASSDNYADTQYF. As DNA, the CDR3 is TGTGCCAGCAGCGACAATTACGCAGATACGCAGTATTTT. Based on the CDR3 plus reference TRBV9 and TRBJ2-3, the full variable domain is DSGVTQTPKHLITATGQRVTLRCSPRSGDLSVYWYQQSLDQGLQFLIQYYNGEERAKGNILERFSAQQFPDLHSELNLSSLELGDSALYFCASSDNYADTQYFGPGTRLTVL.

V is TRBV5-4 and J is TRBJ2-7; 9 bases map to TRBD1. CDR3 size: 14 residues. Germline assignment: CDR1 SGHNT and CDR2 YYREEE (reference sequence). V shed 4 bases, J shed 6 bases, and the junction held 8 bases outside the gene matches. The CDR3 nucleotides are TGTGCCAGCAGCCACGGGACAGGGACTGCCGAGCAGTACGTC. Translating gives CASSHGTGTAEQYV.

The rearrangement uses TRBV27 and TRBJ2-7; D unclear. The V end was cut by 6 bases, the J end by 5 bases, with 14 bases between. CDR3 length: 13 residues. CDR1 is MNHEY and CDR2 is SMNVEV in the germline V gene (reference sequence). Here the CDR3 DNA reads TGTGCCAGCAGCAAAGAGGAAAATAACGAGCAGTACGTC. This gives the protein CASSKEENNEQYV.

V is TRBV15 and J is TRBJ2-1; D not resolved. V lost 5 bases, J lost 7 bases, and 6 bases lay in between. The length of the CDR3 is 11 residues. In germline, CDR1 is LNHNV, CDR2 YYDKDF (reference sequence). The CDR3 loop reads CATSGRNEQFF. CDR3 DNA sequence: TGTGCCACCAGCGGCCGTAATGAGCAGTTCTTC. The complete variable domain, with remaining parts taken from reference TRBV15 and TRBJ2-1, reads DAMVIQNPRYQVTQFGKPVTLSCSQTLNHNVMYWYQQKSSQAPKLLFHYYDKDFNNEADTPDNFQSRRPNTSFCFLDIRSPGLGDTAMYLCATSGRNEQFFGPGTRLTVL.

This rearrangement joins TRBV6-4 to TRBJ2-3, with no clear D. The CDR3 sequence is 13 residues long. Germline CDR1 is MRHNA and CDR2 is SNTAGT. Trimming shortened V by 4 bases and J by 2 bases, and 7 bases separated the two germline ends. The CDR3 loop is CASSVIPTDTQYF. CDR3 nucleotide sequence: TGTGCCAGCAGTGTTATACCCACAGATACGCAGTATTTT.

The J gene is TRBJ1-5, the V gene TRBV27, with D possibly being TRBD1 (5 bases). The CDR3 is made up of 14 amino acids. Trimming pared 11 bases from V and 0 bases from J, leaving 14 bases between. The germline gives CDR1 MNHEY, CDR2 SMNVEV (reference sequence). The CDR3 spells CAAGGVNSNQPQHF. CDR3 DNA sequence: TGTGCCGCGGGGGGAGTAAATAGCAATCAGCCCCAGCATTTT.

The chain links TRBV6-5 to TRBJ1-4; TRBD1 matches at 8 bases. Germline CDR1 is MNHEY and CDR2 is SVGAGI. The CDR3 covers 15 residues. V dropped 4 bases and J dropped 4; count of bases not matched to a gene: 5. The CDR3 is CASSSGTGINEKLFF. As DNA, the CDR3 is TGTGCCAGCAGTTCTGGGACAGGAATTAATGAAAAACTGTTTTTT.

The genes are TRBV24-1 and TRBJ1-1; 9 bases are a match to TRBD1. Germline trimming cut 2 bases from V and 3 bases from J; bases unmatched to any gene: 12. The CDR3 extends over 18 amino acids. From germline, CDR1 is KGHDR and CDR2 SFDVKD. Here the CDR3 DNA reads TGTGCCACCAGTGATTCCCCATCTCCGGACAGGGGTCACACTGAAGCTTTCTTT. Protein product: CATSDSPSPDRGHTEAFF.

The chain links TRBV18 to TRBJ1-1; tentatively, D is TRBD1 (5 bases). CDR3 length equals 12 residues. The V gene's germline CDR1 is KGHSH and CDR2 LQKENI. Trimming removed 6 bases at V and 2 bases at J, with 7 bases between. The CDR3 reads CASSDRNTEAFF. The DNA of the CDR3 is TGTGCCAGCTCCGACAGAAACACTGAAGCTTTCTTT.

The CDR3 nucleotides read TGCAGCGTTGCAGGGGCTGCGAACACTGAAGCTTTCTTT. Translating it yields CSVAGAANTEAFF. The chain joins TRBV29-1 to TRBJ1-1; perhaps TRBD1 as D (6 bases). Between the trimmed V and J ends, which lost 4 bases and 1 base, there was a span of 10 bases. Germline values: CDR1 SQVTM, CDR2 ANQGSEA. The CDR3 covers 13 residues.